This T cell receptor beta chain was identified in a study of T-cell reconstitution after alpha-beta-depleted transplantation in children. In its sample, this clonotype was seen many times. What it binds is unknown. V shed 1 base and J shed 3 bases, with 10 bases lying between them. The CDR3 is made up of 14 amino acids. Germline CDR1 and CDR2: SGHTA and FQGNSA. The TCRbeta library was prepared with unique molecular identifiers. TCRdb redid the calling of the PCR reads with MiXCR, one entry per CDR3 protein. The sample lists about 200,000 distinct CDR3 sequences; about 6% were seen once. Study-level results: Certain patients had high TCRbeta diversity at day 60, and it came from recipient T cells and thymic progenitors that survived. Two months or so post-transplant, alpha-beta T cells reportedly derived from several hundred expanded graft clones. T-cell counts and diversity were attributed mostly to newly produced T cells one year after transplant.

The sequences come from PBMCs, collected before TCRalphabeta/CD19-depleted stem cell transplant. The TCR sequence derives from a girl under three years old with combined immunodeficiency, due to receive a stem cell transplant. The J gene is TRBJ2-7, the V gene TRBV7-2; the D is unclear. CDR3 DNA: TGTGCCAGCAGCTTAGTCTCTAGGAACTACGAGCAGTACTTC. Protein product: CASSLVSRNYEQYF.